Listed below are T cell receptor beta chains from one sample, sequenced in a study of technical replicates of blood from a handful of donors. The method was immunoSEQ multiplex PCR; TCRdb's version includes in-frame clones alone and lacks a portion of them. The sample shows tens of thousands of clones, around 92% of them seen only once. The sequencing sample was made of T cells isolated from PBMCs. The receptor source for this set is a human donor in good health. CDR3s include the opening cysteine and the closing phenylalanine or tryptophan. The D gene is left open where the match is weak. The size of a clone is reported for some rows only, either as once, few or many, or as a class for expanded clones.

j_gene: TRBJ2-1; abundance: .; v_gene: TRBV6-6; d_gene: TRBD2; CDR3aa: CASSDLGGRANEQFF
j_gene: TRBJ2-5; abundance: .; v_gene: TRBV6-4; d_gene: .; CDR3aa: CASSREAGETQYF
j_gene: TRBJ2-7; abundance: .; v_gene: TRBV7-2; d_gene: TRBD2; CDR3aa: CASSLSGGSASYEQYF
j_gene: TRBJ2-5; abundance: .; v_gene: TRBV9; d_gene: .; CDR3aa: CASSVTGTQQETQYF
j_gene: TRBJ2-1; abundance: .; v_gene: TRBV7-6; d_gene: TRBD1; CDR3aa: CASSPQGASGEQFF
j_gene: TRBJ1-2; abundance: .; v_gene: TRBV4-3; d_gene: TRBD1; CDR3aa: CASSQEGQGAFGYTF
j_gene: TRBJ2-7; abundance: .; v_gene: TRBV6-5; d_gene: TRBD1; CDR3aa: CASSTGTGTHEQYF
j_gene: TRBJ1-2; abundance: .; v_gene: TRBV10-3; d_gene: .; CDR3aa: CAISEGGYGYTF
j_gene: TRBJ1-3; abundance: .; v_gene: TRBV30; d_gene: .; CDR3aa: CAWRSSGSGNTIYF
j_gene: TRBJ2-6; abundance: few; v_gene: TRBV4-1; d_gene: .; CDR3aa: CASSQEQSSFSGANVLTF
j_gene: TRBJ2-7; abundance: .; v_gene: TRBV27; d_gene: TRBD1; CDR3aa: CASSTGGGTYEQYF
j_gene: TRBJ2-7; abundance: .; v_gene: TRBV29-1; d_gene: TRBD2; CDR3aa: CSVVLRETYEQYF
j_gene: TRBJ1-2; abundance: .; v_gene: TRBV9; d_gene: .; CDR3aa: CASSVNTKNYGYTF
j_gene: TRBJ1-1; abundance: .; v_gene: TRBV19; d_gene: .; CDR3aa: CASSELQGEAEAFF
j_gene: TRBJ2-1; abundance: .; v_gene: TRBV4-1; d_gene: .; CDR3aa: CASSPRQYNEQFF
j_gene: TRBJ2-2; abundance: .; v_gene: TRBV2; d_gene: TRBD2; CDR3aa: CASSRTSGATGELFF
j_gene: TRBJ2-3; abundance: .; v_gene: TRBV9; d_gene: TRBD2; CDR3aa: CASSPSGRGTDTQYF
j_gene: TRBJ2-1; abundance: .; v_gene: TRBV12-5; d_gene: .; CDR3aa: CASGLEDSYNEQFF
j_gene: TRBJ1-3; abundance: .; v_gene: TRBV29-1; d_gene: .; CDR3aa: CSVAPGVGNTIYF
j_gene: TRBJ2-2; abundance: .; v_gene: TRBV4-2; d_gene: TRBD2; CDR3aa: CASSQDTGTSDTGELFF
j_gene: TRBJ1-1; abundance: .; v_gene: TRBV2; d_gene: .; CDR3aa: CASSDRVTEAFF
j_gene: TRBJ2-2; abundance: .; v_gene: TRBV7-3; d_gene: TRBD2; CDR3aa: CASSLGLAGGTGELFF
j_gene: TRBJ2-4; abundance: .; v_gene: TRBV6-5; d_gene: .; CDR3aa: CASSYSTGAVIQYF
j_gene: TRBJ2-7; abundance: .; v_gene: TRBV7-9; d_gene: TRBD1; CDR3aa: CASSLRDRAYEQYF
j_gene: TRBJ2-5; abundance: .; v_gene: TRBV5-5; d_gene: TRBD1; CDR3aa: CASSLRGTEEETQYF
j_gene: TRBJ2-3; abundance: once; v_gene: TRBV7-3; d_gene: TRBD1; CDR3aa: CASSAGGWDTQYF
j_gene: TRBJ2-1; abundance: .; v_gene: TRBV27; d_gene: TRBD2; CDR3aa: CASSRTSGSTGSYNEQFF